Listed here are 30 T cell receptor beta chains from one sample, sequenced in a study of blood T cell repertoires in COVID-19. Using immunoSEQ multiplex PCR, the repertoire was profiled, and TCRdb retains in-frame clones only, with some absent. The repertoire has approximately 230,000 clones, 88% of them found once; the top ten carry 1.3% to 1.5%. The sample was peripheral blood. The receptors here all came from an elderly man with acute or convalescent COVID-19.

This sequence joins TRBV7-9 and TRBJ2-7; 8 bases agree with TRBD2. Germline V gene sequence: CDR1 SEHNR, CDR2 FQNEAQ (reference sequence). The CDR3 loop spans 15 amino acids. The V and J ends lost 3 bases and 0 bases, in that order; junction bases with no gene match: 4. As DNA, the CDR3 is TGTGCCAGCAGCTTCGGCAGCGGGGGCTCCTACGAGCAGTACTTC. It translates to CASSFGSGGSYEQYF.

This rearrangement joins TRBV6-5 to TRBJ1-2; TRBD1 aligns across 7 bases. This CDR3 has 13 amino acids. V gave up 4 bases and J gave up 5 bases; unmatched junction bases: 4. The V gene's germline CDR1 is MNHEY and CDR2 SVGAGI. Here the CDR3 DNA reads TGTGCCAGCAGTTTAGACAGGGCATATGGCTACACCTTC. It encodes CASSLDRAYGYTF.

This clone has only one observation. The chain uses TRBV5-6 and TRBJ2-5; the D is unclear. The CDR3 is 14 residues long. Germline V CDR1 and CDR2: SGHDT, YYEEEE. V lost 0 bases and J lost 5, with 11 bases in between. The CDR3 bases are TGTGCCAGCAGCTTGGCCGGCGTGAGGGAGACCCAGTACTTC. This encodes CASSLAGVRETQYF.

The V and J genes are TRBV9 and TRBJ2-1; 11 bases are a match to TRBD2. Germline CDR1 SGDLS, CDR2 YYNGEE. V dropped 4 bases and J dropped 5; count of bases not matched to a gene: 8. The CDR3 has 16 residues. As DNA, the CDR3 is TGTGCCAGCAGCCCTCGACTAGCGGGGTGGGACAATGAGCAGTTCTTC. It is translated as CASSPRLAGWDNEQFF.

There are a few counts of this clone. The chain recombines TRBV12-3 or TRBV12-4 with TRBJ1-1; D not certain. The CDR3 extends over 13 amino acids. Trimming pared 7 bases from V and 3 bases from J, leaving 12 bases between. The CDR3 protein is CASTPGLHTEAFF. The CDR3 region has the DNA TGTGCCAGCACCCCTGGCCTCCACACTGAAGCTTTCTTT.

This clone has just one count. This chain connects TRBV7-2 to TRBJ1-1, with D possibly matching TRBD1 (5 bases). Deletions cut 1 base from V and 4 bases from J, with 13 bases between. Germline V gene data show CDR1 as SGHTA and CDR2 as FQGNSA. CDR3 length: 15 residues. The DNA of the CDR3 is TGTGCCAGCAGCTTAGGTATAGGGGTGGGCACTGAAGCTTTCTTT. Encoded protein: CASSLGIGVGTEAFF.

This clone has only one observation. This chain links TRBV19 with TRBJ1-5; 12 bases align to TRBD1. The CDR3 consists of 16 residues. The germline gives CDR1 LNHDA, CDR2 SQIVND (reference sequence). Trimming removed 8 bases from V and 1 base from J; junction bases left unmatched: 6. CDR3 region: CASLGGQGASNQPQHF. CDR3 nucleotides: TGTGCCAGTTTAGGGGGACAGGGGGCGAGCAATCAGCCCCAGCATTTT.

V usage is TRBV14 and J usage is TRBJ1-6, with D unresolved. CDR3 length: 15 amino acids. Trimming stripped 1 base from V and 13 bases from J, with 17 bases between. Per germline, CDR1 SGHDN and CDR2 FVKESK. CDR3 amino acids: CASSQVSHPTGPLHF. The CDR3 nucleotides are TGTGCCAGCAGCCAAGTATCACACCCGACGGGGCCCCTCCACTTT.

V and J are TRBV12-3 or TRBV12-4 and TRBJ1-1; possibly TRBD1 for D (5 bases). The CDR3 has 13 residues. Trimming shortened V by 5 bases and J by 7 bases, and 14 bases separated the two germline ends. The CDR3 spells CASSLHGHLEAFF. The CDR3 DNA reads as TGTGCCAGCAGTCTGCACGGACACCTTGAAGCTTTCTTT.

This clone was recorded only once. The chain recombines TRBV19 with TRBJ1-2; 7 bases align to TRBD1. This CDR3 is 14 amino acids long. J lost 7 bases, V lost 3 bases, and 8 bases had no gene match. Germline CDR1 and CDR2: LNHDA and SQIVND (reference sequence). As DNA, the CDR3 is TGTGCCAGTAGTATTAAGGGGGCGGATTCTGGCTACACCTTC. Its protein is CASSIKGADSGYTF.

This clone was detected a few times. V gene TRBV5-4 combines with J gene TRBJ2-3, with 8 bases lining up with TRBD2. V gave up 5 bases and J gave up 5 bases; unmatched junction bases: 16. Germline lookup yields CDR1 SGHNT and CDR2 YYREEE (reference sequence). This CDR3 has 17 amino acids. The CDR3 region has the DNA TGTGCCAGCAGTTTTCCCACAGCGGGGGCCTTGGGAGATACGCAGTATTTT. Amino acid sequence: CASSFPTAGALGDTQYF.

The chain is built from TRBV2 and TRBJ1-1; weak D call: TRBD1 (5 bases). CDR1 SNHLY and CDR2 FYNNEI come from the germline V gene. V lost 7 bases and J 3 bases, leaving 9 bases between the germline ends. The CDR3 loop spans 12 amino acids. The CDR3 nucleotides read TGTGCCAGCATTTCGACAGACACTGAAGCTTTCTTT. Its protein product is CASISTDTEAFF.

The chain combines TRBV7-8 with TRBJ2-1; D is perhaps TRBD2 (6 bases). CDR3 length: 14 amino acids. Germline V CDR1 and CDR2: SGHVS, FQNEAQ. V shed 5 bases and J shed 0 bases, with 8 bases lying between them. CDR3 in amino acids: CASSPTSSYNEQFF. CDR3 coding DNA: TGTGCCAGCAGCCCGACTAGCTCCTACAATGAGCAGTTCTTC. The full variable domain, its missing parts supplied by reference TRBV7-8 and TRBJ2-1, is GAGVSQSPRYKVAKRGQDVALRCDPISGHVSLFWYQQALGQGPEFLTYFQNEAQLDKSGLPSDRFFAERPEGSVSTLKIQRTQQEDSAVYLCASSPTSSYNEQFFGPGTRLTVL.

The V gene is TRBV3-1 (or the pseudogene TRBV3-2), the J gene TRBJ1-1, with D possibly being TRBD1 (6 bases). The CDR3 is made up of 15 amino acids. V shed 2 bases and J shed 0 bases, with 10 bases lying between them. CDR1 LGHDT and CDR2 YNNKEL come from the germline V gene (reference sequence). CDR3 in amino acids: CASSQRTGLNTEAFF. As DNA, the CDR3 is TGTGCCAGCAGCCAACGTACAGGGTTGAACACTGAAGCTTTCTTT.

V gene TRBV7-6 combines with J gene TRBJ1-5; D gene uncertain. Germline V gene data show CDR1 as SGHVS and CDR2 as FNYEAQ. Trimming shortened V by 1 base and J by 6 bases, and 10 bases separated the two germline ends. The length of the CDR3 is 14 residues. CDR3 coding DNA: TGTGCCAGCAGCTTAGTGCGGAAACGTCAGCCCCAGCATTTT. It translates to CASSLVRKRQPQHF.

This chain connects TRBV5-5 to TRBJ2-3; TRBD2 matches 12 bases. V was pared by 0 bases and J by 6 bases, with 11 bases of the junction left unmatched. In germline, CDR1 is SGHKS, CDR2 YYEKEE (reference sequence). The CDR3 is 18 residues long. Here the CDR3 DNA reads TGTGCCAGCAGCTTGGCCCTTCTAGCGGGAGGGAATAGGGATACGCAGTATTTT. Translating it yields CASSLALLAGGNRDTQYF.

The chain recombines TRBV4-2 with TRBJ2-2, with 9 bases fitting TRBD2. V lost 3 bases to trimming and J lost 8 bases; unmatched junction nucleotides: 4. CDR1 LGHNA and CDR2 YNFKEQ come from the germline V gene. This CDR3 is built from 14 residues. As DNA, the CDR3 is TGTGCCAGCAGCCAGACTAGCGGTACAGGGGAGCTGTTTTTT. Translation gives CASSQTSGTGELFF.

The J gene is TRBJ2-3, the V gene TRBV27; D possibly corresponds to TRBD1 (6 bases). V was trimmed by 6 bases and J by 3 bases, leaving 19 bases between them. Looked up from germline, CDR1 is MNHEY and CDR2 is SMNVEV (reference sequence). This CDR3 is 16 amino acids long. The CDR3 here is CASSPPLWGQTDTQYF. CDR3 DNA: TGTGCCAGCAGCCCACCCCTGTGGGGACAAACAGATACGCAGTATTTT.

V is TRBV28 and J is TRBJ1-5; 8 bases map to TRBD1. Germline V gives CDR1 MDHEN, CDR2 SYDVKM. The trim removed 6 bases at V and 2 bases at J, leaving 3 bases unmatched. The CDR3 extends over 14 amino acids. CDR3 loop: CASSPGQGNQPQHF. The CDR3, as DNA: TGTGCCAGCAGCCCGGGACAGGGCAATCAGCCCCAGCATTTT.

The chain couples TRBV6-5 to TRBJ2-5; 7 nucleotides agree with TRBD1. The germline V gene encodes CDR1 MNHEY and CDR2 SVGAGI. The CDR3 is 15 residues long. V lost 0 bases, J lost 4 bases, and 5 bases stayed unmatched. The CDR3 region is CASSYSPTGVETQYF. In DNA, the CDR3 is TGTGCCAGCAGTTACTCCCCCACAGGGGTAGAGACCCAGTACTTC.

The chain recombines TRBV28 with TRBJ1-5; TRBD1 might be the D (6 bases). The germline V and J ends were trimmed by 0 bases and 4 bases, with 13 bases remaining between them. Germline-derived CDR1 and CDR2 are MDHEN and SYDVKM. CDR3 size: 16 residues. The CDR3 reads CASSLWDSEGNQPQHF. CDR3 DNA: TGTGCCAGCAGTTTATGGGACAGCGAGGGGAATCAGCCCCAGCATTTT.

The CDR3 loop reads CASSQEASGGSTDTQYF. The CDR3 DNA sequence: TGTGCCAGCAGCCAAGAGGCTAGCGGGGGGAGCACAGATACGCAGTATTTT. V usage is TRBV4-2 and J usage is TRBJ2-3; 11 bases map to TRBD2. The CDR3 extends over 17 amino acids. Germline V gene sequence: CDR1 LGHNA, CDR2 YNFKEQ. The V gene end was trimmed by 0 bases and the J gene end by 0 bases; junction bases not matched to a gene: 2.

The chain carries TRBV7-3 and TRBJ2-1, with 9 nucleotides matching TRBD1. Germline CDR1 reads SGHTA; CDR2 reads FQGTGA. The CDR3 runs to 15 residues. Germline trimming cut 5 bases from V and 7 bases from J; bases unmatched to any gene: 9. CDR3 DNA sequence: TGTGCCAGCAGCCTTACTGGGACAGGGTGGAATGAGCAGTTCTTC. This codes for CASSLTGTGWNEQFF. Filled out from reference TRBV7-3 and TRBJ2-1, the complete variable domain reads GAGVSQTPSNKVTEKGKYVELRCDPISGHTALYWYRQSLGQGPEFLIYFQGTGAADDSGLPNDRFFAVRPEGSVSTLKIQRTERGDSAVYLCASSLTGTGWNEQFFGPGTRLTVL.

CDR3 sequence reads: CASSSQVPEAFF. The CDR3, as DNA: TGTGCCAGCAGTTCACAGGTCCCTGAAGCTTTCTTT. The chain is built from TRBV6-6 and TRBJ1-1; a possible D gene is TRBD1 (5 bases). CDR1 is MNHNY and CDR2 is SVGAGI in the germline V gene (reference sequence). Trimming removed 4 bases at V and 6 bases at J, with 9 bases between. The CDR3 extends over 12 amino acids.

The genes are TRBV2 and TRBJ1-2, with D maybe TRBD1 (5 bases). Trimming removed 2 bases at V and 4 bases at J, with 14 bases between. CDR1 SNHLY and CDR2 FYNNEI come from the germline V gene. The CDR3 sequence is 15 residues long. As DNA, the CDR3 is TGTGCCAGCAGTGAAAGGGGCCGAACGCCCTATGGCTACACCTTC. It translates to CASSERGRTPYGYTF.

The chain is built from TRBV7-9 and TRBJ1-4; maybe TRBD1 (6 bases). CDR1 is SEHNR and CDR2 is FQNEAQ in the germline V gene (reference sequence). This CDR3 is built from 15 residues. V was cut by 4 bases and J by 7 bases, with 16 bases left in between. CDR3 in amino acids: CASSSRQVEGEKLFF. CDR3 DNA: TGTGCCAGCAGCTCTCGACAGGTCGAAGGTGAAAAACTGTTTTTT.

V usage is TRBV19 and J usage is TRBJ1-6; the match to TRBD1 covers 7 bases. The V and J ends lost 4 bases and 7 bases, in that order; junction bases with no gene match: 10. The CDR3 runs to 16 residues. CDR1 LNHDA and CDR2 SQIVND come from the germline V gene (reference sequence). CDR3 bases: TGTGCCAGTAGTACAACCGGGACAGTAAAGAATTCACCCCTCCACTTT. It is translated as CASSTTGTVKNSPLHF.

This chain joins TRBV9 and TRBJ2-1, with TRBD1 as a possible D gene (6 bases). V gave up 0 bases and J gave up 3 bases, with 7 bases separating them. There are 14 residues in the CDR3. Looked up from germline, CDR1 is SGDLS and CDR2 is YYNGEE. The CDR3 protein is CASSVGGGYNEQFF. The CDR3 bases are TGTGCCAGCAGCGTAGGAGGGGGCTACAATGAGCAGTTCTTC.

The chain has TRBV6-5 and TRBJ2-3; 7 bases align to TRBD2. The CDR3 totals 12 residues. The germline CDR1 and CDR2 sequences are MNHEY and SVGAGI. V shed 8 bases and J 8 bases; nucleotides not matched to a gene: 7. CDR3 loop: CASRLAPGTQYF. The CDR3 DNA reads TGTGCCAGCCGACTAGCTCCGGGTACGCAGTATTTT.

CDR3 amino acids: CAISGAGANEKLFF. CDR3 in DNA: TGTGCCATCAGTGGGGCAGGGGCTAATGAAAAACTGTTTTTT. V is TRBV10-3 and J is TRBJ1-4; perhaps TRBD1 as D (6 bases). The CDR3 length is 14 residues. The ends were cut back, 4 bases at V and 3 bases at J, with 9 bases in the middle. Per germline, CDR1 ENHRY and CDR2 SYGVKD.